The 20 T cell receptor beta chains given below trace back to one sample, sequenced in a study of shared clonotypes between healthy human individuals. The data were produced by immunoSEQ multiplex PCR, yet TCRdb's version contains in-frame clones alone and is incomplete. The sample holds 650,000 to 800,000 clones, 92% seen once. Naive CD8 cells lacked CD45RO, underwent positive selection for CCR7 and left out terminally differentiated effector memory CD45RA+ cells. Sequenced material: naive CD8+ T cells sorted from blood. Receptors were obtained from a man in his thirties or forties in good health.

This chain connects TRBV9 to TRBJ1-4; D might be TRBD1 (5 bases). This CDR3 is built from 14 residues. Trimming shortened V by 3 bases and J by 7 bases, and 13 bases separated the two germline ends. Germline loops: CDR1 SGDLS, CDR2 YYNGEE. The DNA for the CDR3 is TGTGCCAGCAGCGCTTGGGACCGATCTGAAAAACTGTTTTTT. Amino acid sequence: CASSAWDRSEKLFF. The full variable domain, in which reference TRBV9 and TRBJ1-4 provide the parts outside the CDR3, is DSGVTQTPKHLITATGQRVTLRCSPRSGDLSVYWYQQSLDQGLQFLIQYYNGEERAKGNILERFSAQQFPDLHSELNLSSLELGDSALYFCASSAWDRSEKLFFGSGTQLSVL.

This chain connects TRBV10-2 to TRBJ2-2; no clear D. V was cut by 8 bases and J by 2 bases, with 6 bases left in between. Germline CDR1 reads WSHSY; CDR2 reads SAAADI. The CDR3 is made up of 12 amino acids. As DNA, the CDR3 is TGCGCCAGCGAAGCCAACACCGGGGAGCTGTTTTTT. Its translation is CASEANTGELFF.

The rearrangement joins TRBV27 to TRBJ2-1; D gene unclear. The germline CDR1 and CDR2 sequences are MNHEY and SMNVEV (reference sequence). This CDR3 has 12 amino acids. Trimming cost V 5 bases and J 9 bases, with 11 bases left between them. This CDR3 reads CASSLVLGEQFF. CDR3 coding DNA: TGTGCCAGCAGTCTCGTGCTAGGTGAGCAGTTCTTC.

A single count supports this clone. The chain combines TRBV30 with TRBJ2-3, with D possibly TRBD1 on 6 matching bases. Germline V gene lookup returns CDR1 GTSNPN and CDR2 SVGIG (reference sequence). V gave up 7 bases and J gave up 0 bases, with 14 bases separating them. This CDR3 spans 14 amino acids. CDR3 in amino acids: CASTEGVSTDTQYF. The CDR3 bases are TGTGCCTCTACAGAGGGGGTTAGCACAGATACGCAGTATTTT.

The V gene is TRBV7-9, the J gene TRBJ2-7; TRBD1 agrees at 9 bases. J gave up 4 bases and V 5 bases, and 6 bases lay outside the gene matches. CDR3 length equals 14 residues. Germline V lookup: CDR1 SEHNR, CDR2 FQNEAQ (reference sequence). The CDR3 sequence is CASSGPGQGYEQYF. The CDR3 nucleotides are TGTGCCAGCAGCGGACCGGGACAGGGTTACGAGCAGTACTTC. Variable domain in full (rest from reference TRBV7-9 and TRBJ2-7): DTGVSQNPRHKITKRGQNVTFRCDPISEHNRLYWYRQTLGQGPEFLTYFQNEAQLEKSRLLSDRFSAERPKGSFSTLEIQRTEQGDSAMYLCASSGPGQGYEQYFGPGTRLTVT.

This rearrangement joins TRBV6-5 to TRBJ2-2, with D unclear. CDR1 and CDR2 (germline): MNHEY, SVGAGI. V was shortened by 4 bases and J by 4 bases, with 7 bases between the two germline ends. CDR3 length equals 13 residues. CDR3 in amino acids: CASSSGPTGELFF. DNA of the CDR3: TGTGCCAGCAGTTCAGGACCCACCGGGGAGCTGTTTTTT.

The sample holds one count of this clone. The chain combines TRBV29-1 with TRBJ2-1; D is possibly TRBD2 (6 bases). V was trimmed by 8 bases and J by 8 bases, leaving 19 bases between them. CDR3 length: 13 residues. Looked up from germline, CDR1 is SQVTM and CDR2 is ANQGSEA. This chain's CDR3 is CSPVSEGGDEQFF. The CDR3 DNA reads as TGCAGCCCTGTCTCGGAGGGTGGCGATGAGCAGTTCTTC.

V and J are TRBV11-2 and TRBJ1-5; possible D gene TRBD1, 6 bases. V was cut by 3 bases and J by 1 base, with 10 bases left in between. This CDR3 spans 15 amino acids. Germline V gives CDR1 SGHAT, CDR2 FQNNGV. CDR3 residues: CASSLGAKSNQPQHF. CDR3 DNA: TGTGCCAGCAGCTTGGGGGCCAAGAGCAATCAGCCCCAGCATTTT.

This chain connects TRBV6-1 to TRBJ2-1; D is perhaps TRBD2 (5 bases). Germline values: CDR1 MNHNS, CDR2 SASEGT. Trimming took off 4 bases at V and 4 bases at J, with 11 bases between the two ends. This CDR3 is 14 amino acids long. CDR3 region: CASSGEIMYNEQFF. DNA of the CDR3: TGTGCCAGCAGTGGGGAGATAATGTACAATGAGCAGTTCTTC.

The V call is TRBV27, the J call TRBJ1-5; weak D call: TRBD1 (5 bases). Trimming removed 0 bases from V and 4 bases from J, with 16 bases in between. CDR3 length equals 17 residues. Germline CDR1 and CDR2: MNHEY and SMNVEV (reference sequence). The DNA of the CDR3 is TGTGCCAGCAGTTTATCGTACCGGACAAGGGTAAATCAGCCCCAGCATTTT. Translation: CASSLSYRTRVNQPQHF.

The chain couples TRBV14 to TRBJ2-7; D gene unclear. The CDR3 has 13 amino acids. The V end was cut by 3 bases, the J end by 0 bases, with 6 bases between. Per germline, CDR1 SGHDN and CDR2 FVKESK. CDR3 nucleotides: TGTGCCAGCAGCCATTTTAGCTCCTACGAGCAGTACTTC. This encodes CASSHFSSYEQYF.

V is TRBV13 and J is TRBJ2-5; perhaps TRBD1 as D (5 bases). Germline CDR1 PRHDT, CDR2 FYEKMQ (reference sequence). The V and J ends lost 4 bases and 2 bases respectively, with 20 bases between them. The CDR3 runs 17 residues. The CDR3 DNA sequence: TGTGCCAGCAGCTCCACCCCCCCAGGGCGGCTTCAAGAGACCCAGTACTTC. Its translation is CASSSTPPGRLQETQYF.

CDR3 coding DNA: TGTGCCAGCCAAAAGACAGGGGGTGCCCTTGATACGCAGTATTTT. Amino acid sequence: CASQKTGGALDTQYF. This chain joins TRBV14 and TRBJ2-3, with 9 nucleotides matching TRBD1. The germline gives CDR1 SGHDN, CDR2 FVKESK. The CDR3 has 15 amino acids. Trimming cost V 8 bases and J 6 bases; bases outside gene matches: 12.

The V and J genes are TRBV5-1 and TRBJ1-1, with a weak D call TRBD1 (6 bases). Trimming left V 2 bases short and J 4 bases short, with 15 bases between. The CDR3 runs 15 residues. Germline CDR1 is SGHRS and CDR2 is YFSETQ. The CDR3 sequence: CASSFIDQGTTEAFF. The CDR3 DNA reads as TGCGCCAGCAGCTTTATAGATCAGGGGACCACTGAAGCTTTCTTT.

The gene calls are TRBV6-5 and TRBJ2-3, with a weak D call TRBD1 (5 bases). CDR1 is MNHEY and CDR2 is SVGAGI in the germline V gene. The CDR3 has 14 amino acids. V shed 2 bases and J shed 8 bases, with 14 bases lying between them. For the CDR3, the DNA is TGTGCCAGCAGTTACGGGGCTCCTGGGGTTACGCAGTATTTT. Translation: CASSYGAPGVTQYF.

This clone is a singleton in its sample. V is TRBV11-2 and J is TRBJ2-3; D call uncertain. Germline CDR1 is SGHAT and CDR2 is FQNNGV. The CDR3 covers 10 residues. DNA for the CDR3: TGTGCAAGTAGCACAGATACGCAGTATTTT. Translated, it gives CASSTDTQYF.

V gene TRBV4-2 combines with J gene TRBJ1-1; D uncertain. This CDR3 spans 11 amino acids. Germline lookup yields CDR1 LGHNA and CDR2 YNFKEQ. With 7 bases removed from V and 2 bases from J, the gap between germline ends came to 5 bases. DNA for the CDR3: TGTGCCAGCACCATTAACACTGAAGCTTTCTTT. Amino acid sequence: CASTINTEAFF.

CDR3 residues: CASSFIGGEQYF. The CDR3 region has the DNA TGTGCCAGCAGCTTTATAGGGGGTGAGCAGTACTTC. The J gene is TRBJ2-7, the V gene TRBV5-6, with D possibly being TRBD1 (6 bases). The CDR3 totals 12 residues. V shed 2 bases and J shed 7 bases, with 10 bases lying between them. The germline V gene encodes CDR1 SGHDT and CDR2 YYEEEE. The whole variable domain, filled in from reference TRBV5-6 and TRBJ2-7, reads DAGVTQSPTHLIKTRGQQVTLRCSPKSGHDTVSWYQQALGQGPQFIFQYYEEEERQRGNFPDRFSGHQFPNYSSELNVNALLLGDSALYLCASSFIGGEQYFGPGTRLTVT.

The CDR3: CASSPDGNQPQHF. As DNA, the CDR3 is TGTGCCAGCAGCCCAGACGGCAATCAGCCCCAGCATTTT. The rearrangement links TRBV28 to TRBJ1-5, with D hard to call. V lost 6 bases to trimming and J lost 2 bases, with 8 bases between them. Germline CDR1 reads MDHEN; CDR2 reads SYDVKM. The CDR3 has 13 amino acids.

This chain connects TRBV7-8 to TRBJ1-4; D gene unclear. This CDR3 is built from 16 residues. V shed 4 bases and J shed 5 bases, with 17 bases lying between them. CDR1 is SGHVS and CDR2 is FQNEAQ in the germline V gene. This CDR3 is CASSSARTGKNEKLFF. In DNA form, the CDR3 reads TGTGCCAGCAGCTCCGCCAGGACGGGCAAAAATGAAAAACTGTTTTTT.